In its sample, the clone carrying this TCR beta chain was seen many times. CDR1 and CDR2 (germline): SGHNT, YENEEA. Trimming left V 1 base short and J 4 bases short, with 12 bases between. The CDR3 has 15 amino acids. This entry belongs to a study of blood T cell repertoires in COVID-19. The overall study: PBMCs, B-cell-depleted T cells, or T cells provided the cDNA or gDNA that made up the material.

In the authors' methods: By means of reference gene primer amplification, nucleated cell counts were estimated. Only in-frame clones appear in the TCRdb table, and some are missing; sequencing was by immunoSEQ multiplex PCR. V, J and clone size derive from that table, while D and trimming were established from the DNA sequence. Among around 130,000 clones listed, roughly 77% were seen once. The receptor was derived from a man in his sixties with active or convalescent COVID-19. Sample: peripheral blood. The genes are TRBV11-3 and TRBJ2-3; TRBD1 is a possible D gene (5 bases). DNA for the CDR3: TGTGCCAGCAGCTTAGGGCTGGACATAGCAGATACGCAGTATTTT. Translating gives CASSLGLDIADTQYF.